Listed here are 13 T cell receptor beta chains from one sample, sequenced in a study of blood T cell repertoires in COVID-19. Only in-frame clones appear in the TCRdb table, and some are missing; sequencing was by immunoSEQ multiplex PCR. Altogether some 14,000 clones are present, 81% being singletons, with the ten largest covering 25% to 35%. Source material: peripheral blood. These receptors were obtained from a human donor in a cohort sampled during active COVID-19.

The rearrangement uses TRBV10-3 and TRBJ2-7, with D perhaps TRBD2 (6 bases). The germline V gene encodes CDR1 ENHRY and CDR2 SYGVKD. Between the trimmed V and J ends, which lost 3 bases and 3 bases, there was a span of 9 bases. The CDR3 sequence is 13 residues long. CDR3: CAISEGTVYEQYF. Written as DNA, the CDR3 is TGTGCCATCAGTGAAGGGACTGTCTACGAGCAGTACTTC.

J is TRBJ2-1 and V is TRBV27; D may be TRBD1 (6 bases). The CDR3 extends over 13 amino acids. Trimming removed 2 bases at V and 9 bases at J, with 11 bases between. Germline V lookup: CDR1 MNHEY, CDR2 SMNVEV (reference sequence). CDR3 nucleotide sequence: TGTGCCAGCAGTTTACTTACAGGGATTGAGCAGTTCTTC. It yields the protein CASSLLTGIEQFF.

In this sample, this clone turned up a few times. The chain joins TRBV6-5 to TRBJ1-6, with D possibly TRBD1 on 5 matching bases. This CDR3 is 15 amino acids long. The V and J ends lost 2 bases and 9 bases respectively, with 14 bases between them. Germline V gives CDR1 MNHEY, CDR2 SVGAGI. CDR3 sequence reads: CASSYTGRGGSPLHF. CDR3 DNA sequence: TGTGCCAGCAGTTACACCGGGAGGGGCGGTTCACCCCTCCACTTT.

The V and J genes are TRBV19 and TRBJ2-5; 8 nucleotides match TRBD1. V lost 6 bases and J lost 4; bases outside the gene matches: 10. Germline CDR1 reads LNHDA; CDR2 reads SQIVND (reference sequence). CDR3 length: 15 amino acids. As DNA, the CDR3 is TGTGCCAGTAGCGCGACAGGGGTTAAGGGAGAGACCCAGTACTTC. Translation: CASSATGVKGETQYF.

This clone was recorded only once. CDR3 nucleotides: TGTGCCAGCGGCAAGACAGGCAGAACTAGCTCCTACAATGAGCAGTTCTTC. This translates into CASGKTGRTSSYNEQFF. The genes are TRBV7-6 and TRBJ2-1, with D perhaps TRBD1 (6 bases). The V end was cut by 8 bases, the J end by 0 bases, with 20 bases between. The CDR3 is made up of 17 amino acids. Germline V gives CDR1 SGHVS, CDR2 FNYEAQ.

The chain uses TRBV11-3 and TRBJ2-1, with 14 bases matching TRBD2. V lost 5 bases, J lost 9 bases, and 6 bases stayed unmatched. This CDR3 spans 15 amino acids. CDR1 is SGHNT and CDR2 is YENEEA in the germline V gene. CDR3 DNA sequence: TGTGCCAGCAGCCCCGGGACTAGCGGGAGATTTGAGCAGTTCTTC. Translated: CASSPGTSGRFEQFF.

This clone was recorded at least ten times. The V gene is TRBV18, the J gene TRBJ2-1; 8 bases are shared with TRBD2. V was clipped by 6 bases and J by 3 bases; unmatched bases: 7. Germline assignment: CDR1 KGHSH and CDR2 LQKENI. CDR3 length equals 15 residues. Written as DNA, the CDR3 is TGTGCCAGCTCCGAGCGGGAGTGGGGCTACAATGAGCAGTTCTTC. Protein: CASSEREWGYNEQFF.

The chain joins TRBV4-2 to TRBJ2-5; D not resolved. The germline CDR1 and CDR2 sequences are LGHNA and YNFKEQ. This CDR3 is built from 13 residues. The V gene lost 2 bases and the J gene lost 4 bases, with 8 bases spanning the gap. In DNA, the CDR3 is TGTGCCAGCAGCCAATTTATTCGAGAGACCCAGTACTTC. Its translation is CASSQFIRETQYF.

J is TRBJ2-5 and V is TRBV11-2; TRBD1 matches at 12 bases. The CDR3 has 16 amino acids. The V segment lost 5 bases and the J segment 5 bases; nucleotides outside the gene matches: 9. The V gene's germline CDR1 is SGHAT and CDR2 FQNNGV. CDR3 region: CASSKSGTGGMETQYF. The CDR3 coding sequence is TGTGCCAGCAGCAAATCCGGGACAGGGGGCATGGAGACCCAGTACTTC.

The chain uses TRBV9 and TRBJ1-4; TRBD1 aligns across 9 bases. The CDR3 loop spans 14 amino acids. Germline CDR1 SGDLS, CDR2 YYNGEE. The V segment lost 1 base and the J segment 8 bases; nucleotides outside the gene matches: 3. The CDR3 loop is CASSVRTGDEKLFF. CDR3 DNA sequence: TGTGCCAGCAGCGTACGGACAGGGGACGAAAAACTGTTTTTT.

The chain recombines TRBV7-9 with TRBJ1-6, with TRBD1 as a possible D gene (6 bases). The CDR3 sequence is 13 residues long. The germline CDR1 and CDR2 sequences are SEHNR and FQNEAQ (reference sequence). The ends were cut back, 10 bases at V and 9 bases at J, with 16 bases in the middle. The CDR3 nucleotides read TGTGCCATCTCGACAGGACGTGGTTCACCCCTCCACTTT. Translating it yields CAISTGRGSPLHF. Full variable domain (missing parts from reference TRBV7-9 and TRBJ1-6): DTGVSQNPRHKITKRGQNVTFRCDPISEHNRLYWYRQTLGQGPEFLTYFQNEAQLEKSRLLSDRFSAERPKGSFSTLEIQRTEQGDSAMYLCAISTGRGSPLHFGNGTRLTVT.

V is TRBV2 and J is TRBJ2-1; a weak D match, TRBD2 (6 bases). This CDR3 is 13 amino acids long. V was pared by 1 base and J by 10 bases, with 11 bases between. Germline CDR1 and CDR2: SNHLY and FYNNEI. CDR3 residues: CASSEGLATEQFF. CDR3 coding DNA: TGTGCCAGCAGTGAAGGGCTAGCGACGGAGCAGTTCTTC. Filled out from reference TRBV2 and TRBJ2-1, the complete variable domain reads EPEVTQTPSHQVTQMGQEVILRCVPISNHLYFYWYRQILGQKVEFLVSFYNNEISEKSEIFDDQFSVERPDGSNFTLKIRSTKLEDSAMYFCASSEGLATEQFFGPGTRLTVL.

The chain recombines TRBV12-3 or TRBV12-4 with TRBJ2-5; D is undetermined. The CDR3 is 11 amino acids. V was cut by 3 bases and J by 7 bases, with 6 bases left in between. The CDR3 is CASSFRGTQYF. The CDR3 nucleotides read TGTGCCAGCAGTTTTCGAGGGACCCAGTACTTC.